A selection of T cell receptor beta chains follows, all from one sample in a study of somatic mutations in cytotoxic T cells in rheumatoid arthritis. Sequencing used immunoSEQ multiplex PCR; TCRdb keeps in-frame clones, though not all of them. The sample has over 8,000 clones, around 75% seen once; the top ten hold approximately 40%. The sequencing sample was made of CD8+ T cells sorted from blood. All receptors derive from an adult with rheumatoid arthritis. Both conserved end residues are part of each CDR3. A D gene is named only where the DNA matches it firmly. Where a row states a size, it is once, few, many or the class of an expanded clone; other rows omit it.

TRBD2 TRBJ2-5 . 18 TRBV7-9 TGTGCCAGCAGCTTAAATGGACTAGCGGGAGGGACAGGAGAGACCCAGTACTTC CASSLNGLAGGTGETQYF
. TRBJ1-3 . 15 TRBV7-9 TGTGCCAGCAGCTCGGACCCGGGCCCCGGAAACACCATATATTTT CASSSDPGPGNTIYF
. TRBJ2-6 . 12 TRBV2 TGTGCCAGCAGTGCTAACTATAACGTCCTGACTTTC CASSANYNVLTF
TRBD2 TRBJ2-3 . 16 TRBV7-8 TGTGCCAGCAGCTTCCTACTAGCGGGACTCACAGATACGCAGTATTTT CASSFLLAGLTDTQYF
TRBD1 TRBJ1-2 . 13 TRBV7-9 TGTGCCAGCAGCCCCGGGACAGTCTATGGCTACACCTTC CASSPGTVYGYTF
. TRBJ1-1 . 17 TRBV15 TGTGCCACCAGCAGAGTCAGCTTTGGGCAGCTGAACACTGAAGCTTTCTTT CATSRVSFGQLNTEAFF
TRBD2 TRBJ2-3 once 15 TRBV13 TGTGCCAGCAGCTATTCCGGGGGGGGCGGAGATACGCAGTATTTT CASSYSGGGGDTQYF
TRBD2 TRBJ2-3 . 17 TRBV28 TGTGCCAGCAGTTTCGGGCTAGCGGGCCGGGGCACAGATACGCAGTATTTT CASSFGLAGRGTDTQYF
TRBD1 TRBJ2-3 . 16 TRBV4-2 TGTGCCAGCAGCCAAGAGCGGGGCAGGGGGCAAGATACGCAGTATTTT CASSQERGRGQDTQYF
TRBD2 TRBJ2-7 . 15 TRBV2 TGTGCCAGCAGAGTCGCTAGCGGGGGGGCCTACGAGCAGTACTTC CASRVASGGAYEQYF
TRBD1 TRBJ1-5 . 16 TRBV7-3 TGTGCCAGCAGCACCCGCCGGGACAGGGGCAATCAGCCCCAGCATTTT CASSTRRDRGNQPQHF
TRBD1 TRBJ2-3 . 17 TRBV18 TGTGCCAGCTCACCACGCGACAGGGGGCAGCGCACAGATACGCAGTATTTT CASSPRDRGQRTDTQYF
. TRBJ2-1 . 15 TRBV7-3 TGTGCCAGCAGCCCGGGGAGCGGGCCCTACAATGAGCAGTTCTTC CASSPGSGPYNEQFF
TRBD1 TRBJ2-7 . 14 TRBV11-1 TGTGCCAGCAGCGAACCGGGACAGGGCTACGAGCAGTACTTC CASSEPGQGYEQYF
TRBD1 TRBJ1-4 . 15 TRBV28 TGTGCCAGCAGTGGAGACAGGGCTACTAATGAAAAACTGTTTTTT CASSGDRATNEKLFF
. TRBJ1-5 few 12 TRBV7-9 TGTGCCAGCAGCTCTTACAATCAGCCCCAGCATTTT CASSSYNQPQHF
. TRBJ2-5 . 15 TRBV2 TGTGCCAGCAGTGGACCGGGTCACAACCAAGAGACCCAGTACTTC CASSGPGHNQETQYF